A selection of T cell receptor beta chains follows, all from one sample in a study of siplizumab effects on memory and regulatory T cells. Generated by immunoSEQ multiplex PCR, the TCRdb table keeps only in-frame clones and is missing some. This sample has roughly 100,000 clones, with approximately 90% found just once. Source material: CD4+ T cells sorted from blood. These receptors originate from a human donor in good health. Both conserved end residues are part of each CDR3. The D gene is left open where the match is weak. A clone size is listed for some rows: how often the clone was seen (once, few, many), or a class if it is expanded.

d_call cdr3_length clone_size j_call v_call cdr3_aa cdr3_nt
TRBD1 17 NA TRBJ1-5 TRBV7-8 CASSLWRPGQGNQPQHF TGTGCCAGCAGCTTATGGAGGCCGGGACAGGGCAATCAGCCCCAGCATTTT
NA 13 NA TRBJ2-1 TRBV19 CASSTPGDNEQFF TGTGCCAGTAGTACTCCGGGGGACAATGAGCAGTTCTTC
TRBD2 15 NA TRBJ2-4 TRBV19 CASSVAGSNKNIQYF TGTGCCAGTAGTGTAGCGGGAAGTAACAAAAACATTCAGTACTTC
NA 15 NA TRBJ2-1 TRBV7-9 CASSSTGTLYNEQFF TGTGCCAGCAGCTCCACAGGGACCCTTTACAATGAGCAGTTCTTC
NA 14 NA TRBJ1-1 TRBV18 CASLRELVWTEAFF TGTGCCAGTCTGCGGGAGTTAGTGTGGACTGAAGCTTTCTTT
NA 14 NA TRBJ2-7 TRBV7-2 CASSRDRRGYEQYF TGTGCCAGCAGCAGAGACAGGAGGGGCTACGAGCAGTACTTC
NA 16 NA TRBJ2-1 TRBV5-4 CASSADQGGVMTEQFF TGTGCCAGCAGCGCGGACCAGGGGGGGGTTATGACTGAGCAGTTCTTC
TRBD2 14 NA TRBJ2-3 TRBV30 CASTSGDSTDTQYF TGTGCCTCCACTAGCGGTGATAGCACAGATACGCAGTATTTT
NA 13 NA TRBJ1-1 TRBV5-1 CASSLDRNTEAFF TGCGCCAGCAGCTTGGACCGGAACACTGAAGCTTTCTTT
TRBD1 15 NA TRBJ2-7 TRBV7-2 CASSLSGTGAYEQYF TGTGCCAGCTCACTCTCCGGGACAGGGGCCTACGAGCAGTACTTC
TRBD2 15 NA TRBJ2-7 TRBV19 CASSVAGTRGYEQYF TGTGCCAGTAGTGTTGCAGGGACTAGAGGCTACGAGCAGTACTTC
NA 14 NA TRBJ1-6 TRBV28 CASWSSSYNSPLHF TGTGCCAGCTGGTCTAGCTCCTATAATTCACCCCTCCACTTT
NA 13 NA TRBJ1-1 TRBV5-6 CASSLQYDTEAFF TGTGCCAGCAGCTTGCAGTACGACACTGAAGCTTTCTTT
NA 13 NA TRBJ1-5 TRBV6-5 CATGRHPNQPQHF TGTGCCACCGGGCGGCACCCAAATCAGCCCCAGCATTTT
TRBD2 15 NA TRBJ2-1 TRBV5-4 CASSLTSGRYNEQFF TGTGCCAGCAGCCTCACTAGCGGGAGGTACAATGAGCAGTTCTTC
NA 15 NA TRBJ2-7 TRBV28 CASSSRDPSSYEQYF TGTGCCAGCAGCTCCCGGGACCCGAGCTCCTACGAGCAGTACTTC
NA 16 NA TRBJ2-7 TRBV13 CASRPSGRTGFDEQYF TGTGCCAGCAGACCTAGCGGACGGACAGGGTTCGACGAGCAGTACTTC
NA 12 NA TRBJ1-4 TRBV28 CASTRVGEKLFF TGTGCCAGCACCAGGGTCGGTGAAAAACTGTTTTTT
NA 15 NA TRBJ2-1 TRBV27 CASSWNREGYNEQFF TGTGCCAGCAGTTGGAACAGGGAGGGATACAATGAGCAGTTCTTC
NA 13 NA TRBJ1-6 TRBV30 CAWRGTSNSPLHF TGTGCCTGGAGGGGGACCTCCAATTCACCCCTCCACTTT
NA 14 once TRBJ2-3 TRBV7-9 CASSLTGSADTQYF TGTGCCAGCAGCTTAACAGGGAGCGCAGATACGCAGTATTTT
NA 17 NA TRBJ1-5 TRBV15 CATSREVGRGSNQPQHF TGTGCCACCAGCAGAGAGGTGGGGCGGGGATCAAATCAGCCCCAGCATTTT
TRBD2 16 NA TRBJ2-7 TRBV11-2 CASSPLRGGRSNEQYF TGTGCCAGCAGCCCACTCCGAGGCGGGAGGAGCAACGAGCAGTACTTC
NA 13 NA TRBJ1-5 TRBV10-2 CAPGQGCNQPQHF TGCGCCCCGGGCCAGGGTTGCAATCAGCCCCAGCATTTT
NA 18 NA TRBJ1-6 TRBV28 CASSLVESGGVGNSPLHF TGTGCCAGCAGTTTGGTCGAGTCGGGGGGCGTTGGGAATTCACCCCTCCACTTT
NA 16 NA TRBJ1-1 TRBV18 CASSPQIGSRDTEAFF TGTGCCAGCTCACCCCAGATAGGATCCCGGGACACTGAAGCTTTCTTT
NA 12 NA TRBJ2-3 TRBV6-5 CASSYSEDTQYF TGTGCCAGCAGTTACTCGGAAGATACGCAGTATTTT
TRBD1 14 NA TRBJ2-7 TRBV9 CASSLTGVAYEQYF TGTGCCAGCAGCTTGACAGGGGTAGCCTACGAGCAGTACTTC
NA 11 NA TRBJ2-3 TRBV30 CAWNRREAQYF TGTGCCTGGAATCGCCGGGAAGCGCAGTATTTT
NA 13 once TRBJ2-5 TRBV30 CAWNGVPLETQYF TGTGCCTGGAATGGGGTCCCCCTCGAGACCCAGTACTTC
TRBD2 15 NA TRBJ2-2 TRBV27 CASRLKRGGTGELFF TGTGCCAGCAGGTTGAAGCGGGGAGGCACCGGGGAGCTGTTTTTT
NA 12 NA TRBJ2-2 TRBV7-9 CASSPAGGELFF TGTGCCAGCAGCCCAGCCGGTGGGGAGCTGTTTTTT
TRBD1 15 NA TRBJ1-4 TRBV28 CASRLDRVNTEKLFF TGTGCCAGCAGGCTGGACAGGGTGAATACCGAAAAACTGTTTTTT
NA 18 NA TRBJ1-4 TRBV30 CAWSAHPGRGTTNEKLFF TGTGCCTGGAGTGCTCATCCAGGTAGAGGGACAACTAATGAAAAACTGTTTTTT
NA 13 NA TRBJ2-7 TRBV5-6 CASSLVRSYEQYF TGTGCCAGCAGCTTGGTTCGCAGCTACGAGCAGTACTTC
NA 16 NA TRBJ2-5 TRBV29-1 CSAQITGVGFLETQYF TGCAGCGCCCAAATTACGGGCGTAGGTTTTTTAGAGACCCAGTACTTC
NA 17 NA TRBJ2-5 TRBV28 CASSSSGWEARRETQYF TGTGCCAGCAGTTCCTCCGGGTGGGAGGCCCGCCGGGAGACCCAGTACTTC
TRBD1 13 NA TRBJ2-7 TRBV28 CASSSGQGYEQYF TGTGCCAGCAGTTCTGGACAGGGCTACGAGCAGTACTTC
NA 15 NA TRBJ2-2 TRBV18 CASSPRPEDTGELFF TGTGCCAGCTCACCACGGCCGGAGGACACCGGGGAGCTGTTTTTT
NA 12 NA TRBJ1-1 TRBV19 CATLTRNTEAFF TGTGCCACCCTAACGAGGAACACTGAAGCTTTCTTT
TRBD1 16 NA TRBJ1-2 TRBV6-5 CASSYGLTTGVNGYTF TGTGCCAGCAGTTACGGACTTACCACAGGGGTGAATGGCTACACCTTC
NA 14 NA TRBJ2-5 TRBV11-3 CASSRRDDQETQYF TGTGCCAGCAGCCGTCGGGACGACCAAGAGACCCAGTACTTC
NA 11 NA TRBJ2-2 TRBV6-5 CASSHTGELFF TGTGCCAGCAGCCACACCGGGGAGCTGTTTTTT
NA 17 NA TRBJ2-5 TRBV7-2 CASSLPITAQLQETQYF TGTGCCAGCAGCCTCCCTATTACGGCACAGTTACAAGAGACCCAGTACTTC